These 21 T cell receptor beta chains came from one sample sequenced in a study of blood T cell repertoires in COVID-19. Using immunoSEQ multiplex PCR, the repertoire was profiled, and TCRdb retains in-frame clones only, with some absent. The sample carries some 100,000 clones, around 90% recorded once. Sequencing was performed on peripheral blood. The source is a human donor in a cohort sampled during active COVID-19.

This chain connects TRBV20-1 to TRBJ2-7, with D perhaps matching TRBD1 (5 bases). The CDR3 is 11 amino acids. V dropped 3 bases and J dropped 3 bases, with 6 bases sitting between them. Germline CDR1 is DFQATT and CDR2 is SNEGSKA (reference sequence). CDR3 region: CSASTGYEQYF. The CDR3, as DNA: TGCAGTGCTAGTACAGGCTACGAGCAGTACTTC.

The rearrangement joins TRBV3-1 (or the pseudogene TRBV3-2) to TRBJ1-2, with a tentative D call TRBD1 (6 bases). The V end was cut by 0 bases, the J end by 3 bases, with 11 bases between. The CDR3 extends over 15 amino acids. The germline V gene has CDR1 LGHDT and CDR2 YNNKEL (reference sequence). The CDR3 sequence: CASSQDQTGYYGYTF. As DNA, the CDR3 is TGTGCCAGCAGCCAAGATCAAACAGGGTACTATGGCTACACCTTC.

The chain employs TRBV19 and TRBJ2-5, with D perhaps matching TRBD2 (6 bases). Per the germline V gene, CDR1 is LNHDA and CDR2 is SQIVND (reference sequence). The CDR3 runs to 12 residues. Deletions cut 3 bases from V and 5 bases from J, with 7 bases between. This CDR3 is CASSIRGETQYF. The CDR3 coding sequence is TGTGCCAGTAGTATCCGGGGGGAGACCCAGTACTTC.

The chain is built from TRBV9 and TRBJ1-1; D is uncertain. The CDR3 is made up of 14 amino acids. Germline V gene lookup returns CDR1 SGDLS and CDR2 YYNGEE. V lost 0 bases and J 0 bases, leaving 6 bases between the germline ends. CDR3 residues: CASSVAGMNTEAFF. CDR3 nucleotide sequence: TGTGCCAGCAGCGTAGCCGGGATGAACACTGAAGCTTTCTTT. Filled out from reference TRBV9 and TRBJ1-1, the complete variable domain reads DSGVTQTPKHLITATGQRVTLRCSPRSGDLSVYWYQQSLDQGLQFLIQYYNGEERAKGNILERFSAQQFPDLHSELNLSSLELGDSALYFCASSVAGMNTEAFFGQGTRLTVV.

This rearrangement joins TRBV27 to TRBJ2-5; perhaps TRBD2 as D (5 bases). Germline values: CDR1 MNHEY, CDR2 SMNVEV (reference sequence). Trimming cost V 3 bases and J 2 bases, with 13 bases left between them. The length of the CDR3 is 15 residues. CDR3 DNA sequence: TGTGCCAGCAGTTTGAAACTAGTGGGGCAAGAGACCCAGTACTTC. As protein: CASSLKLVGQETQYF.

The chain recombines TRBV5-1 with TRBJ2-7; 9 nucleotides agree with TRBD2. Trimming took 4 bases from V and 3 from J; bases not matched to a gene: 5. The CDR3 sequence is 14 residues long. Germline loops: CDR1 SGHRS, CDR2 YFSETQ. CDR3 nucleotides: TGCGCCAGCAGCGTGACTAGCGGTCTCTACGAGCAGTACTTC. Translating gives CASSVTSGLYEQYF.

This rearrangement joins TRBV2 to TRBJ2-3, with no clear D. CDR1 is SNHLY, CDR2 FYNNEI, per germline. The CDR3 length is 14 residues. Trimming took 6 bases from V and 2 from J, leaving 12 bases between them. CDR3 nucleotide sequence: TGTGCCAGCAGCCGATCGAGCTCCACAGATACGCAGTATTTT. It codes for CASSRSSSTDTQYF.

This sequence joins TRBV7-9 and TRBJ2-5; 8 bases align to TRBD1. The CDR3 runs to 15 residues. The J segment lost 7 bases and the V segment lost 3 bases, leaving 10 bases of the junction unmatched. Germline CDR1 is SEHNR and CDR2 is FQNEAQ (reference sequence). The CDR3 loop is CASSLDRASVGTQYF. The CDR3 nucleotides read TGTGCCAGCAGCTTGGACAGGGCCTCGGTAGGGACCCAGTACTTC. Together with reference TRBV7-9 and TRBJ2-5, the CDR3 gives the full variable domain: DTGVSQNPRHKITKRGQNVTFRCDPISEHNRLYWYRQTLGQGPEFLTYFQNEAQLEKSRLLSDRFSAERPKGSFSTLEIQRTEQGDSAMYLCASSLDRASVGTQYFGPGTRLLVL.

The CDR3 bases are TGTGCCAGCAGCTCAGGGACTTTGGGCCCGTTCTTC. Protein product: CASSSGTLGPFF. V is TRBV7-6 and J is TRBJ2-1; D is possibly TRBD2 (6 bases). Between the trimmed V and J ends, which lost 4 bases and 15 bases, there was a span of 16 bases. There are 12 residues in the CDR3. The germline gives CDR1 SGHVS, CDR2 FNYEAQ.

The chain recombines TRBV5-1 with TRBJ1-2; 9 bases fit TRBD1. With 0 bases clipped from V and 4 bases from J, the junction kept 7 bases outside the gene matches. CDR1 is SGHRS and CDR2 is YFSETQ in the germline V gene. There are 16 residues in the CDR3. In DNA, the CDR3 is TGCGCCAGCAGCTTGGCATGGGACAGGGAGTTCTATGGCTACACCTTC. Translated: CASSLAWDREFYGYTF.

V usage is TRBV7-2 and J usage is TRBJ1-4; possibly TRBD1 for D (5 bases). The CDR3 consists of 16 residues. CDR1 SGHTA and CDR2 FQGNSA come from the germline V gene. The V gene lost 3 bases and the J gene lost 3 bases, with 14 bases spanning the gap. The CDR3 protein is CASSFSGLTANEKLFF. CDR3 nucleotide sequence: TGTGCCAGCAGCTTCTCAGGGTTAACGGCTAATGAAAAACTGTTTTTT.

The V call is TRBV7-9, the J call TRBJ2-1; TRBD1 matches 7 bases. Germline V gives CDR1 SEHNR, CDR2 FQNEAQ (reference sequence). With V trimmed by 3 bases and J by 2 bases, 7 bases remained unmatched. The CDR3 sequence is 16 residues long. CDR3 residues: CASSFRAQGTYNEQFF. The CDR3 bases are TGTGCCAGCAGCTTCAGGGCACAGGGGACCTACAATGAGCAGTTCTTC.

The V call is TRBV7-6, the J call TRBJ2-4, with 7 bases fitting TRBD2. The trim removed 5 bases at V and 0 bases at J, leaving 13 bases unmatched. Germline CDR1 and CDR2: SGHVS and FNYEAQ. The CDR3 is 18 residues long. CDR3 sequence: CASSPTGGWRLAKNIQYF. The CDR3 nucleotides read TGTGCCAGCAGCCCCACGGGGGGATGGAGGCTAGCCAAAAACATTCAGTACTTC.

The V and J genes are TRBV14 and TRBJ1-2; 9 bases agree with TRBD1. The germline gives CDR1 SGHDN, CDR2 FVKESK. J gave up 2 bases and V 6 bases, and 19 bases lay outside the gene matches. The CDR3 covers 19 residues. The chain's CDR3 is CASRPRTPRTGDKNYGYTF. The CDR3 region has the DNA TGTGCCAGCAGGCCCCGAACGCCCAGGACAGGGGACAAGAACTATGGCTACACCTTC.

The J gene is TRBJ1-1, the V gene TRBV5-4; TRBD1 agrees at 7 bases. Trimming at V came to 0 bases and at J to 5 bases, leaving 1 base not matched to a gene. The germline V gene has CDR1 SGHNT and CDR2 YYREEE (reference sequence). The length of the CDR3 is 13 residues. The DNA of the CDR3 is TGTGCCAGCAGCTTGGACAGGGGAACTGAAGCTTTCTTT. Its translation: CASSLDRGTEAFF. Variable domain in full (rest from reference TRBV5-4 and TRBJ1-1): ETGVTQSPTHLIKTRGQQVTLRCSSQSGHNTVSWYQQALGQGPQFIFQYYREEENGRGNFPPRFSGLQFPNYSSELNVNALELDDSALYLCASSLDRGTEAFFGQGTRLTVV.

The rearrangement uses TRBV2 and TRBJ2-7, with 7 bases identical to TRBD1. The CDR3 contains 13 residues. The J segment lost 2 bases and the V segment lost 7 bases, leaving 5 bases of the junction unmatched. The germline gives CDR1 SNHLY, CDR2 FYNNEI. CDR3 sequence reads: CASIGDRTYEQYF. The CDR3 nucleotides read TGTGCCAGCATTGGGGACAGAACCTACGAGCAGTACTTC.

The gene calls are TRBV10-3 and TRBJ2-7, with 8 bases matching TRBD1. V lost 10 bases, J lost 6 bases, and 17 bases stayed unmatched. Germline CDR1 and CDR2: ENHRY and SYGVKD. The CDR3 has 15 amino acids. DNA of the CDR3: TGTGCCACTCAGGACAGGGACCGAATTACTAGCGAGCAGTACTTC. Translated: CATQDRDRITSEQYF.

The rearrangement joins TRBV15 to TRBJ1-2; TRBD1 matches 7 bases. V shed 2 bases and J 2 bases; nucleotides not matched to a gene: 5. This CDR3 comprises 15 residues. The germline V gene encodes CDR1 LNHNV and CDR2 YYDKDF (reference sequence). DNA of the CDR3: TGTGCCACCAGCAGAAGGACAGGAATCAACTATGGCTACACCTTC. It yields the protein CATSRRTGINYGYTF.

The count of this clone is one. The V gene is TRBV7-9, the J gene TRBJ2-5; maybe TRBD1 (6 bases). V was pared by 4 bases and J by 4 bases, with 16 bases between. This CDR3 region has 15 residues. CDR1 and CDR2 (germline): SEHNR, FQNEAQ (reference sequence). The CDR3 bases are TGTGCCAGCAGCTCAAACCAGGGGCCTACAGAGACCCAGTACTTC. Encoded protein: CASSSNQGPTETQYF.

The chain employs TRBV3-1 (or the pseudogene TRBV3-2) and TRBJ2-1, with 8 bases lining up with TRBD2. In germline, CDR1 is LGHDT, CDR2 YNNKEL (reference sequence). The CDR3 covers 21 residues. The junction had 16 bases not matched to a gene; V was cut back by 0 bases and J by 0 bases. For the CDR3, the DNA is TGTGCCAGCAGCCAAGACAGGTTTGGGGAAGTAGCGGGGAGCTCCTACAATGAGCAGTTCTTC. Protein product: CASSQDRFGEVAGSSYNEQFF.

Only one count was recorded for this clone. The chain combines TRBV10-3 with TRBJ2-3; TRBD2 aligns across 12 bases. This CDR3 contains 17 residues. Germline CDR1 ENHRY, CDR2 SYGVKD. Losses at the gene ends were 3 bases for V and 1 base for J; bases not matched to a gene: 5. The CDR3 DNA follows: TGTGCCATCAGTGACTTGACTAGCGGGGGAGGCACAGATACGCAGTATTTT. This gives the protein CAISDLTSGGGTDTQYF.